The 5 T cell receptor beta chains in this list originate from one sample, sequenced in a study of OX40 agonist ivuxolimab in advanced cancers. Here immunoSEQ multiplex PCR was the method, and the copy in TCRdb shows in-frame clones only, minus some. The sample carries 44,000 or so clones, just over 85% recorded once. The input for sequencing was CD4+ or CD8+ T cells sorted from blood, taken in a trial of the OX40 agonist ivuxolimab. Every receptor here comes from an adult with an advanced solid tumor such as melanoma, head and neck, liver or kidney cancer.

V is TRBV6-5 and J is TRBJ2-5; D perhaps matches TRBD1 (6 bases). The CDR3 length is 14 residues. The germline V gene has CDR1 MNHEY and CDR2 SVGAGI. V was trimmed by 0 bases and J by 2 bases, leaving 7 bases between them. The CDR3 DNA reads TGTGCCAGCAGTTACTCGAGGGGGCAAGAGACCCAGTACTTC. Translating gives CASSYSRGQETQYF.

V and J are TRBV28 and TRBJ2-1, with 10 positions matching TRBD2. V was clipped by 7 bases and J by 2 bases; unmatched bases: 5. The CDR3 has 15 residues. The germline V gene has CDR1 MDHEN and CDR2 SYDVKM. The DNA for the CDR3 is TGTGCCAGCAAAATAAGCGGGAGGGCCTACAATGAGCAGTTCTTC. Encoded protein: CASKISGRAYNEQFF.

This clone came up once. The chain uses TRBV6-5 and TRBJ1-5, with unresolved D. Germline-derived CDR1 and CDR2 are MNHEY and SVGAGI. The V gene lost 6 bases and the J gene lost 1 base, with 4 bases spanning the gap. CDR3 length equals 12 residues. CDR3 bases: TGTGCCAGCAGGGGGAGCAATCAGCCCCAGCATTTT. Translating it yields CASRGSNQPQHF.

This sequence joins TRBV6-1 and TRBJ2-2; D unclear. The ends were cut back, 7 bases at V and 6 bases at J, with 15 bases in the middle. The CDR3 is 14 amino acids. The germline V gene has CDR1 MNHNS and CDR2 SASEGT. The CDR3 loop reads CASTRVGIAGELFF. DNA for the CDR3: TGTGCCAGCACAAGAGTAGGGATAGCCGGGGAGCTGTTTTTT.

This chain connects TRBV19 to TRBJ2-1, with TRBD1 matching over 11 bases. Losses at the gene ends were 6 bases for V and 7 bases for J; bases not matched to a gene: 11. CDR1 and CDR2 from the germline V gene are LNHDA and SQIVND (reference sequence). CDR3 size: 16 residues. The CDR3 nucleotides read TGTGCCAGTAGGAATACCGGGACAGGGGGTAGGAATGAGCAGTTCTTC. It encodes CASRNTGTGGRNEQFF.